Listed below are T cell receptor beta chains from one sample, sequenced in a study of blood T cell repertoires in COVID-19. Assay: immunoSEQ multiplex PCR; the TCRdb copy retains only in-frame clones and omits some. The sample lists approximately 93,000 clones, about 90% occurring once. Specimen: peripheral blood. Source of these receptors: a man between 50 and 59 years old with COVID-19, enrolled during active disease. CDR3s include the opening cysteine and the closing phenylalanine or tryptophan. A D gene is named only where the DNA matches it firmly. Size is stated for part of the rows, as once, few or many counts, or as a class when the clone is expanded.

cdr3_nt: TGTGCCAGCAGTACCTACAGGGGGGACGGCTACACCTTC
cdr3_aa: CASSTYRGDGYTF
d_call: TRBD1
clone_size: .
j_call: TRBJ1-2
v_call: TRBV27

cdr3_nt: TGTGCCAGCAGTTACGCCCGGGGGGTTGATGAAAAACTGTTTTTT
cdr3_aa: CASSYARGVDEKLFF
d_call: .
clone_size: once
j_call: TRBJ1-4
v_call: TRBV6-6

cdr3_nt: TGTGCCAGCAATCCAGGGACTAGCGGATACAATGAGCAGTTCTTC
cdr3_aa: CASNPGTSGYNEQFF
d_call: TRBD2
clone_size: .
j_call: TRBJ2-1
v_call: TRBV11-2

cdr3_nt: TGTGCCAGCAGCCCCAGTGCTAGCGGGGTGGGCACAGATACGCAGTATTTT
cdr3_aa: CASSPSASGVGTDTQYF
d_call: TRBD2
clone_size: once
j_call: TRBJ2-3
v_call: TRBV11-3

cdr3_nt: TGCGCCAGCAGCCCTCGACTAGCGGGGGGGACTGGTTACGAGCAGTACTTC
cdr3_aa: CASSPRLAGGTGYEQYF
d_call: TRBD2
clone_size: .
j_call: TRBJ2-7
v_call: TRBV5-1

cdr3_nt: TGTGCCAGCTCACCTTCTCTGGGACAGGTCTTTTTCTCTGGAAACACCATATATTTT
cdr3_aa: CASSPSLGQVFFSGNTIYF
d_call: TRBD1
clone_size: .
j_call: TRBJ1-3
v_call: TRBV18

cdr3_nt: TGTGCCAGCTTGACAAACACCGGGGAGCTGTTTTTT
cdr3_aa: CASLTNTGELFF
d_call: .
clone_size: .
j_call: TRBJ2-2
v_call: TRBV19

cdr3_nt: TGTGCCAGTAGAACCGGGACAGACACTGAAGCTTTCTTT
cdr3_aa: CASRTGTDTEAFF
d_call: TRBD1
clone_size: once
j_call: TRBJ1-1
v_call: TRBV7-9

cdr3_nt: TGTGCCTGGAGTGCCAGGGCCTATGGCTACACCTTC
cdr3_aa: CAWSARAYGYTF
d_call: .
clone_size: .
j_call: TRBJ1-2
v_call: TRBV30

cdr3_nt: TGTGCCAGCAGCCTTCAGGTTTCGAACACCGGGGAGCTGTTTTTT
cdr3_aa: CASSLQVSNTGELFF
d_call: .
clone_size: .
j_call: TRBJ2-2
v_call: TRBV27

cdr3_nt: TGTGCCAGCAGCCAAGATTGGTCTGGTGGCAGGGGATTCTCTGGAAACACCATATATTTT
cdr3_aa: CASSQDWSGGRGFSGNTIYF
d_call: .
clone_size: .
j_call: TRBJ1-3
v_call: TRBV3-1/TRBV3-2

cdr3_nt: TGTGCCAGCAGAATGAACAGGGGGCGAGAGACCCAGTACTTC
cdr3_aa: CASRMNRGRETQYF
d_call: TRBD1
clone_size: once
j_call: TRBJ2-5
v_call: TRBV5-6

cdr3_nt: TGTGCCAGCAGCTATATGGGTGGTTCGGCGGCTAATGAAAAACTGTTTTTT
cdr3_aa: CASSYMGGSAANEKLFF
d_call: .
clone_size: .
j_call: TRBJ1-4
v_call: TRBV7-8

cdr3_nt: TGCGCCAGCAGCCAAGAGGACAGGGCGTATGGCTACACCTTC
cdr3_aa: CASSQEDRAYGYTF
d_call: TRBD1
clone_size: .
j_call: TRBJ1-2
v_call: TRBV4-1

cdr3_nt: TGTGCCAGCAGCTCAGGGACAGGGGGCCGGGAGCAGTACTTC
cdr3_aa: CASSSGTGGREQYF
d_call: TRBD1
clone_size: .
j_call: TRBJ2-7
v_call: TRBV7-3

cdr3_nt: TGTGCCAGCAGCCAAGATCGTCGAGGACTAGCGGGGGAGGCCTACGAGCAGTACTTC
cdr3_aa: CASSQDRRGLAGEAYEQYF
d_call: TRBD2
clone_size: .
j_call: TRBJ2-7
v_call: TRBV4-2

cdr3_nt: TGTGCCAGCAGCTTAGTGGGGGGAACAAATTCACCCCTCCACTTT
cdr3_aa: CASSLVGGTNSPLHF
d_call: .
clone_size: .
j_call: TRBJ1-6
v_call: TRBV7-2

cdr3_nt: TGTGCCAGCAGTCCCGGGGGGGGGTTCAGGAACACCATATATTTT
cdr3_aa: CASSPGGGFRNTIYF
d_call: .
clone_size: .
j_call: TRBJ1-3
v_call: TRBV27

cdr3_nt: TGTGCCAGCTCCGGGGTGGGTCCCCAGCATTTT
cdr3_aa: CASSGVGPQHF
d_call: .
clone_size: once
j_call: TRBJ1-5
v_call: TRBV12-3/TRBV12-4

cdr3_nt: TGCGCCAGCAGCCAAGATCGACAGGGCGCCTACGAGCAGTACTTC
cdr3_aa: CASSQDRQGAYEQYF
d_call: TRBD1
clone_size: .
j_call: TRBJ2-7
v_call: TRBV4-1

cdr3_nt: TGCGCCAGCAGCCAAGAGGCCAGGGGGCACTATGGCTACACCTTC
cdr3_aa: CASSQEARGHYGYTF
d_call: TRBD1
clone_size: .
j_call: TRBJ1-2
v_call: TRBV4-1

cdr3_nt: TGCGCCAGCAGCCAAGCCCTGGACAGCAGCTCCAATCAGCCCCAGCATTTT
cdr3_aa: CASSQALDSSSNQPQHF
d_call: .
clone_size: .
j_call: TRBJ1-5
v_call: TRBV4-1

cdr3_nt: TGTGCCAGCAGCGCTGGACAGGTCGGGTCCTACGAGCAGTACTTC
cdr3_aa: CASSAGQVGSYEQYF
d_call: TRBD1
clone_size: .
j_call: TRBJ2-7
v_call: TRBV11-2

cdr3_nt: TGCGCCAGCATCCGGACAGAAACGAACACTGAAGCTTTCTTT
cdr3_aa: CASIRTETNTEAFF
d_call: .
clone_size: .
j_call: TRBJ1-1
v_call: TRBV10-2

cdr3_nt: TGTGCCAGCAGTCCCGACAGTAACTATGGCTACACCTTC
cdr3_aa: CASSPDSNYGYTF
d_call: .
clone_size: few
j_call: TRBJ1-2
v_call: TRBV6-5

cdr3_nt: TGCGCCAGCAGCACCTCTGGAGGGGCCTCCTACAATGAGCAGTTCTTC
cdr3_aa: CASSTSGGASYNEQFF
d_call: .
clone_size: .
j_call: TRBJ2-1
v_call: TRBV5-1

cdr3_nt: TGCAGTGCTAGTGGTACAGGCAGTTCACCCCTCCACTTT
cdr3_aa: CSASGTGSSPLHF
d_call: .
clone_size: .
j_call: TRBJ1-6
v_call: TRBV20-1

cdr3_nt: TGTGCCAGCAGCTTTTCATCGGGCACTGAAGCTTTCTTT
cdr3_aa: CASSFSSGTEAFF
d_call: .
clone_size: .
j_call: TRBJ1-1
v_call: TRBV7-8

cdr3_nt: TGTGCCAGCAGTGAACAAGGGCCGGGGCTCCACTTT
cdr3_aa: CASSEQGPGLHF
d_call: .
clone_size: few
j_call: TRBJ1-6
v_call: TRBV6-1

cdr3_nt: TGTGCCAGCAGCTTGATGGGCAGGGGGTTGAGCTATGGCTACACCTTC
cdr3_aa: CASSLMGRGLSYGYTF
d_call: TRBD1
clone_size: few
j_call: TRBJ1-2
v_call: TRBV5-4

cdr3_nt: TGCGCCAGCAGCCCCTTATTGTCCGGGGGGGAGCTGTTTTTT
cdr3_aa: CASSPLLSGGELFF
d_call: .
clone_size: .
j_call: TRBJ2-2
v_call: TRBV5-1

cdr3_nt: TGTGCCAGCTCACCAAGCTGGGGCAACTCTGGAAACACCATATATTTT
cdr3_aa: CASSPSWGNSGNTIYF
d_call: .
clone_size: .
j_call: TRBJ1-3
v_call: TRBV18

cdr3_nt: TGTGCCAGCAGTTTAGGACTAGCGGCTTCCTACGAGCAGTACTTC
cdr3_aa: CASSLGLAASYEQYF
d_call: TRBD2
clone_size: .
j_call: TRBJ2-7
v_call: TRBV28

cdr3_nt: TGTGCCAGCAGGGAGAATACAGGGATCCATTCACCCCTCCACTTT
cdr3_aa: CASRENTGIHSPLHF
d_call: .
clone_size: .
j_call: TRBJ1-6
v_call: TRBV7-8

cdr3_nt: TGTGCCTGGAGTACAGGGGGCGGAAACTATGGCTACACCTTC
cdr3_aa: CAWSTGGGNYGYTF
d_call: TRBD1
clone_size: .
j_call: TRBJ1-2
v_call: TRBV30

cdr3_nt: TGTGCCAGCTGGGTTCGGGGTTCGAACACTGAAGCTTTCTTT
cdr3_aa: CASWVRGSNTEAFF
d_call: .
clone_size: once
j_call: TRBJ1-1
v_call: TRBV5-8